This passage covers 18 T cell receptor beta chains from one sample sequenced in a study of cytomegalovirus exposure and HLA in healthy donors. The PCR had 60 Vbeta and 13 Jbeta primers. Some clones are missing from TCRdb's copy, which holds only in-frame ones; the method was immunoSEQ multiplex PCR. The table lists about 170,000 clones, about 69% of them singletons, with about 2.5% in the top ten. Input material: PBMCs. The receptors here all came from a human donor in good health.

The chain has TRBV5-6 and TRBJ1-4, with 8 bases that match TRBD1. This CDR3 has 19 amino acids. CDR1 and CDR2 from the germline V gene are SGHDT and YYEEEE. V was clipped by 5 bases and J by 0 bases; unmatched bases: 15. The chain's CDR3 is CASSSASGTGVATNEKLFF. CDR3 nucleotides: TGTGCCAGCAGTTCTGCGTCCGGGACAGGCGTTGCAACTAATGAAAAACTGTTTTTT.

This sequence joins TRBV11-2 and TRBJ1-6, with a weak D call TRBD1 (6 bases). Germline CDR1 is SGHAT and CDR2 is FQNNGV. The V end was cut by 0 bases, the J end by 9 bases, with 12 bases between. The CDR3 totals 15 residues. In DNA form, the CDR3 reads TGTGCCAGCAGCTTAGAGCCGGGACATAGTTCACCCCTCCACTTT. It specifies CASSLEPGHSSPLHF.

The CDR3 sequence: CASSQDTGQETQYF. The CDR3 bases are TGCGCCAGCAGCCAAGATACAGGGCAAGAGACCCAGTACTTC. The V and J genes are TRBV4-3 and TRBJ2-5; possible D gene TRBD1, 6 bases. The germline gives CDR1 LGHNA, CDR2 YSLEER. The V end lost 0 bases, the J end lost 2 bases, and 7 bases lay between the germline ends. CDR3 length: 14 amino acids.

This clone appeared a few times. The V gene is TRBV5-6, the J gene TRBJ1-2, with D possibly TRBD1 on 5 matching bases. V lost 2 bases and J 5 bases, leaving 7 bases between the germline ends. The CDR3 has 12 amino acids. CDR1 and CDR2 (germline): SGHDT, YYEEEE. The CDR3 coding sequence is TGTGCCAGCAGCTTAGACAGATATGGCTACACCTTC. Translation: CASSLDRYGYTF.

The chain employs TRBV7-6 and TRBJ2-1, with TRBD2 matching 9 bases. The CDR3 is 17 amino acids. V lost 0 bases and J lost 6; bases outside the gene matches: 9. The germline CDR1 and CDR2 sequences are SGHVS and FNYEAQ. CDR3 residues: CASSLAAGGRRGNEQFF. The CDR3 DNA is TGTGCCAGCAGCTTAGCAGCGGGGGGCAGGAGGGGCAATGAGCAGTTCTTC.

The genes are TRBV5-1 and TRBJ1-2, with no clear D. The CDR3 spans 12 residues. Germline lookup yields CDR1 SGHRS and CDR2 YFSETQ. The V end lost 4 bases, the J end lost 8 bases, and 12 bases lay between the germline ends. CDR3 DNA sequence: TGCGCCAGCAGCCTGGATCAGGAAGGCTACACCTTC. Its translation: CASSLDQEGYTF.

V and J are TRBV25-1 and TRBJ2-2; possibly TRBD1 for D (6 bases). The ends were cut back, 7 bases at V and 5 bases at J, with 14 bases in the middle. The CDR3 spans 14 residues. In germline, CDR1 is MGHDK, CDR2 SYGVNS. Written as DNA, the CDR3 is TGTGCCAGCACCAGGGCAGGGGATACCGGGGAGCTGTTTTTT. Translated, it gives CASTRAGDTGELFF.

The chain has TRBV7-3 and TRBJ2-5; 8 nucleotides align to TRBD2. Germline CDR1 is SGHTA and CDR2 is FQGTGA. This CDR3 region has 16 residues. After removal of 5 bases from V and 10 bases from J, the junction contained 18 bases not matched to a gene. The CDR3 sequence is CASSPGGSGGTRDQYF. The DNA of the CDR3 is TGTGCCAGCAGCCCCGGGGGCAGCGGGGGAACCCGGGACCAGTACTTC.

The rearrangement links TRBV21-1 to TRBJ2-7; whether TRBD1, the table's D call, matches the DNA was not checked. TRBV21-1 is termed a pseudogene. The CDR3 is 13 residues long. The CDR3 reads CASSSPGGGEQYF. DNA for the CDR3: TGTGCCAGCAGCTCCCCAGGGGGCGGCGAGCAGTACTTC.

The V call is TRBV5-4, the J call TRBJ1-1; TRBD1 aligns across 9 bases. CDR3 length: 19 residues. The germline CDR1 and CDR2 sequences are SGHNT and YYREEE (reference sequence). J gave up 5 bases and V 6 bases, and 23 bases lay outside the gene matches. The CDR3 nucleotides are TGTGCCAGCACCACTTCGGGGTGGACAGGGGCCCCCCTGAGGACTGAAGCTTTCTTT. It yields the protein CASTTSGWTGAPLRTEAFF.

This clone was seen more than once but under ten times. J is TRBJ1-2 and V is TRBV7-3; D is ambiguous. Germline CDR1 reads SGHTA; CDR2 reads FQGTGA. The CDR3 runs to 15 residues. Trimming stripped 2 bases from V and 8 bases from J, with 18 bases between. As DNA, the CDR3 is TGTGCCAGCAGCTTAGTTCTAACCGACCGGAGGGGCTACACCTTC. As protein: CASSLVLTDRRGYTF.

The chain links TRBV9 to TRBJ2-5; TRBD1 agrees at 9 bases. Near its end, the DNA agrees better with TRBJ2-7, so the J call may be wrong. The germline gives CDR1 SGDLS, CDR2 YYNGEE. CDR3 size: 15 residues. CDR3 in DNA: TGTGCCAGCAGCGTTAGCGGACAGGGGTGGTACGAGCAGTACTTC. This sequence encodes CASSVSGQGWYEQYF.

This clone was found a few times. The chain joins TRBV7-2 to TRBJ2-7, with 7 bases identical to TRBD1. V lost 5 bases, J lost 6 bases, and 4 bases stayed unmatched. The CDR3 spans 12 residues. Germline CDR1 SGHTA, CDR2 FQGNSA. The CDR3 coding sequence is TGTGCCAGCAGCAGACGGACAGGCGAGCAGTACTTC. Translation: CASSRRTGEQYF.

This chain joins TRBV6-1 and TRBJ1-1; D might be TRBD1 (6 bases). Trimming shortened V by 7 bases and J by 1 base, and 10 bases separated the two germline ends. The CDR3 loop spans 13 amino acids. Germline V lookup: CDR1 MNHNS, CDR2 SASEGT. This chain's CDR3 is CASTWTANTEAFF. The CDR3 bases are TGTGCCAGCACGTGGACAGCGAACACTGAAGCTTTCTTT.

This clone was observed once. The chain uses TRBV19 and TRBJ2-7, with TRBD1 matching 7 bases. This CDR3 is built from 13 residues. Germline CDR1 LNHDA, CDR2 SQIVND (reference sequence). V was clipped by 5 bases and J by 2 bases; unmatched bases: 3. Here the CDR3 reads CASSPGTAYEQYF. DNA of the CDR3: TGTGCCAGTAGTCCCGGGACAGCCTACGAGCAGTACTTC.

This rearrangement joins TRBV19 to TRBJ2-7, with 12 bases aligning to TRBD1. Trimming at V came to 3 bases and at J to 6 bases, leaving 3 bases not matched to a gene. CDR1 and CDR2 from the germline V gene are LNHDA and SQIVND (reference sequence). CDR3 size: 14 residues. The CDR3: CASSIGTGGGEQYF. Here the CDR3 DNA reads TGTGCCAGTAGTATTGGGACAGGGGGCGGCGAGCAGTACTTC.

The chain combines TRBV11-2 with TRBJ1-2, with a possible D match to TRBD1 (5 bases). Trimming took 7 bases from V and 5 from J, leaving 23 bases between them. The V gene's germline CDR1 is SGHAT and CDR2 FQNNGV. The CDR3 extends over 16 amino acids. CDR3 amino acids: CASNLLRGRTGYGYTF. In DNA form, the CDR3 reads TGTGCCAGCAACCTCCTTAGGGGCCGAACTGGGTATGGCTACACCTTC.

CDR3 bases: TGCGCCAGCAGGGCGACAGGGTCGAGCAATCAGCCCCAGCATTTT. As protein: CASRATGSSNQPQHF. This sequence joins TRBV5-1 and TRBJ1-5; 7 nucleotides align to TRBD1. Germline V gene lookup returns CDR1 SGHRS and CDR2 YFSETQ. The CDR3 extends over 15 amino acids. With V trimmed by 5 bases and J by 1 base, 6 bases remained unmatched.